These 23 T cell receptor beta chains were sequenced from one sample in a study of shared clonotypes between healthy human individuals. Clones were read by immunoSEQ multiplex PCR, and TCRdb kept only the in-frame ones, dropping some. The sample holds 1,500,000 or so clones, around 98.5% seen once. The sequenced sample was naive CD4+ T cells sorted from blood. Regarding subset: CD45RA+ positively selected. The source is a man in his thirties or forties in good health.

DNA of the CDR3: TGTGCCAGCAGCTTGGGAAATCCCGCCTCCTACAATGAGCAGTTCTTC. Protein: CASSLGNPASYNEQFF. The chain couples TRBV5-8 to TRBJ2-1; D gene unclear. Trimming removed 0 bases from V and 0 bases from J, with 10 bases in between. The CDR3 runs 16 residues. Germline-derived CDR1 and CDR2 are SGHTS and YDEGEE.

This clone was observed once. The chain recombines TRBV18 with TRBJ2-5; TRBD1 matches 10 bases. The trim removed 5 bases at V and 4 bases at J, leaving 7 bases unmatched. Germline V gene lookup returns CDR1 KGHSH and CDR2 LQKENI. The CDR3 totals 15 residues. As DNA, the CDR3 is TGTGCCAGCTCAGAATTTCGGACAGGGGGAGAGACCCAGTACTTC. Protein: CASSEFRTGGETQYF.

The chain recombines TRBV5-1 with TRBJ1-2; weak D call: TRBD1 (6 bases). The CDR3 sequence is 15 residues long. The germline CDR1 and CDR2 sequences are SGHRS and YFSETQ. The V end lost 0 bases, the J end lost 6 bases, and 15 bases lay between the germline ends. The DNA of the CDR3 is TGCGCCAGCAGCTTGGAGCGGGGGGCGCTTAATGGCTACACCTTC. Translating gives CASSLERGALNGYTF.

This rearrangement joins TRBV2 to TRBJ2-7; D is possibly TRBD1 or TRBD2 (5 bases each). Germline V gives CDR1 SNHLY, CDR2 FYNNEI. V lost 6 bases, J lost 4 bases, and 19 bases lay in between. CDR3 length: 15 amino acids. CDR3 DNA sequence: TGTGCCAGCAGCCGAAACTCGGGACGGCTATACGAGCAGTACTTC. It is translated as CASSRNSGRLYEQYF. Full variable domain (outside the CDR3, taken from reference TRBV2 and TRBJ2-7): EPEVTQTPSHQVTQMGQEVILRCVPISNHLYFYWYRQILGQKVEFLVSFYNNEISEKSEIFDDQFSVERPDGSNFTLKIRSTKLEDSAMYFCASSRNSGRLYEQYFGPGTRLTVT.

V and J are TRBV25-1 and TRBJ2-5; the D is unclear. V lost 3 bases and J lost 1, with 9 bases in between. Germline V lookup: CDR1 MGHDK, CDR2 SYGVNS. The CDR3 has 14 residues. The DNA of the CDR3 is TGTGCCAGCAGTGAGCTCGATTCCCAAGAGACCCAGTACTTC. Translating gives CASSELDSQETQYF.

The chain links TRBV5-1 to TRBJ1-2; unclear D gene. The germline V gene has CDR1 SGHRS and CDR2 YFSETQ. Trimming cost V 7 bases and J 0 bases, with 7 bases left between them. This CDR3 region has 12 residues. This CDR3 reads CASGGPNYGYTF. CDR3 nucleotides: TGCGCCAGCGGCGGACCTAACTATGGCTACACCTTC.

This chain uses TRBV5-1 with TRBJ1-5, with a possible D match to TRBD1 (5 bases). The CDR3 sequence is 14 residues long. V was trimmed by 2 bases and J by 7 bases, leaving 13 bases between them. Germline V gene sequence: CDR1 SGHRS, CDR2 YFSETQ. CDR3 nucleotides: TGCGCCAGCAGCTTCGGAGGGGCTGAACAGCCCCAGCATTTT. Translation gives CASSFGGAEQPQHF.

V usage is TRBV10-2 and J usage is TRBJ2-3; 8 bases match TRBD2. This CDR3 has 15 amino acids. Germline assignment: CDR1 WSHSY and CDR2 SAAADI. J gave up 5 bases and V 7 bases, and 11 bases lay outside the gene matches. In nucleotides, the CDR3 is TGCGCCAGCAAGGAACGGGAGGGCCTGAGAGATACGCAGTATTTT. As protein: CASKEREGLRDTQYF.

Only one count was recorded for this clone. The V gene is TRBV27, the J gene TRBJ2-7; tentatively, D is TRBD1 (6 bases). Looked up from germline, CDR1 is MNHEY and CDR2 is SMNVEV (reference sequence). This CDR3 has 19 amino acids. Deletions cut 5 bases from V and 0 bases from J, with 26 bases between. CDR3 in amino acids: CASSLQGGPTIRSSYEQYF. In DNA, the CDR3 is TGTGCCAGCAGTCTCCAAGGGGGACCCACAATTAGGAGCTCCTACGAGCAGTACTTC.

CDR3 in amino acids: CASRPFGTVSTYEQYF. The CDR3 nucleotides are TGTGCCAGCAGGCCCTTTGGGACAGTAAGTACCTACGAGCAGTACTTC. The rearrangement joins TRBV27 to TRBJ2-7; TRBD1 matches 7 bases. Germline V gene lookup returns CDR1 MNHEY and CDR2 SMNVEV (reference sequence). The CDR3 covers 16 residues. After removal of 6 bases from V and 2 bases from J, the junction contained 13 bases not matched to a gene.

This clone has a single count. This rearrangement joins TRBV5-4 to TRBJ2-5, with 10 bases that match TRBD1. Germline loops: CDR1 SGHNT, CDR2 YYREEE (reference sequence). The junction had 11 bases not matched to a gene; V was cut back by 4 bases and J by 2 bases. This CDR3 contains 17 residues. CDR3 nucleotide sequence: TGTGCCAGCAGCCCGGGACAGGGGCTCCTTGGGCAAGAGACCCAGTACTTC. Translated: CASSPGQGLLGQETQYF.

The rearrangement uses TRBV7-2 and TRBJ2-7, with 12 bases matching TRBD2. This CDR3 contains 15 residues. Germline CDR1 is SGHTA and CDR2 is FQGNSA. Trimming removed 5 bases from V and 2 bases from J; junction bases left unmatched: 4. The CDR3 DNA sequence: TGTGCCAGCAGCCAGACTAGCGGGAGTACCTACGAGCAGTACTTC. Amino acids: CASSQTSGSTYEQYF.

V is TRBV6-5 and J is TRBJ1-4; weak D call: TRBD1 (6 bases). There are 15 residues in the CDR3. In germline, CDR1 is MNHEY, CDR2 SVGAGI. V lost 5 bases and J lost 12, with 22 bases in between. The CDR3 DNA reads TGTGCCAGCAGTCGAACCCAGGGACTAGGGGGGGAACTGTTTTTT. This translates into CASSRTQGLGGELFF.

The V and J genes are TRBV5-1 and TRBJ2-1; D not certain. This CDR3 region has 16 residues. The V end was cut by 1 base, the J end by 7 bases, with 18 bases between. Per the germline V gene, CDR1 is SGHRS and CDR2 is YFSETQ. DNA for the CDR3: TGCGCCAGCAGCTTGATTTCCCCTACTACTGGTAATGAGCAGTTCTTC. The encoded protein is CASSLISPTTGNEQFF.

The rearrangement uses TRBV6-1 and TRBJ2-2; maybe TRBD2 (5 bases). CDR3 size: 14 residues. The germline V and J ends were trimmed by 7 bases and 1 base, with 10 bases remaining between them. Germline loops: CDR1 MNHNS, CDR2 SASEGT. CDR3 residues: CASKGLVNTGELFF. Written as DNA, the CDR3 is TGTGCCAGCAAAGGACTCGTGAACACCGGGGAGCTGTTTTTT.

V and J are TRBV6-5 and TRBJ2-7, with D tentatively TRBD1 (6 bases). Trimming pared 7 bases from V and 0 bases from J, leaving 16 bases between. The CDR3 extends over 15 amino acids. Germline loops: CDR1 MNHEY, CDR2 SVGAGI. In DNA, the CDR3 is TGTGCCAGCACCCCTTCGAGGGGGAGCTCCTACGAGCAGTACTTC. Translating it yields CASTPSRGSSYEQYF.

The chain couples TRBV6-1 to TRBJ2-4, with D perhaps matching TRBD1 or TRBD2 (6 bases each). The CDR3 spans 14 residues. Germline V CDR1 and CDR2: MNHNS, SASEGT. Trimming left V 3 bases short and J 7 bases short, with 13 bases between. CDR3 DNA: TGTGCCAGCAGTGATTGGGGGGCGCCTAACATTCAGTACTTC. This sequence encodes CASSDWGAPNIQYF.

The chain carries TRBV18 and TRBJ2-1; D is unclear. The CDR3 totals 17 residues. The germline V gene has CDR1 KGHSH and CDR2 LQKENI. Trimming left V 6 bases short and J 2 bases short, with 20 bases between. The chain's CDR3 is CASSLKTYEQAYNEQFF. The CDR3 nucleotides read TGTGCCAGCTCGCTCAAAACTTACGAGCAGGCCTACAATGAGCAGTTCTTC. The full variable domain, completed using reference TRBV18 and TRBJ2-1, is NAGVMQNPRHLVRRRGQEARLRCSPMKGHSHVYWYRQLPEEGLKFMVYLQKENIIDESGMPKERFSAEFPKEGPSILRIQQVVRGDSAAYFCASSLKTYEQAYNEQFFGPGTRLTVL.

The rearrangement uses TRBV9 and TRBJ2-3; 8 nucleotides align to TRBD2. Germline V gives CDR1 SGDLS, CDR2 YYNGEE. This CDR3 contains 14 residues. With V trimmed by 4 bases and J by 4 bases, 5 bases remained unmatched. The CDR3: CASSISGNPDTQYF. The CDR3 bases are TGTGCCAGCAGCATTAGCGGGAACCCAGATACGCAGTATTTT. The full variable domain, its missing parts supplied by reference TRBV9 and TRBJ2-3, is DSGVTQTPKHLITATGQRVTLRCSPRSGDLSVYWYQQSLDQGLQFLIQYYNGEERAKGNILERFSAQQFPDLHSELNLSSLELGDSALYFCASSISGNPDTQYFGPGTRLTVL.

This chain links TRBV25-1 with TRBJ2-1, with a tentative D call TRBD2 (6 bases). V was clipped by 2 bases and J by 3 bases, with 14 bases between them. The CDR3 has 16 amino acids. CDR1 MGHDK and CDR2 SYGVNS come from the germline V gene. The CDR3 coding sequence is TGTGCCAGCAGTGAAGGGGGGTGGGTGGTCTACAATGAGCAGTTCTTC. Amino acid sequence: CASSEGGWVVYNEQFF.

The gene calls are TRBV2 and TRBJ2-5; D is possibly TRBD1 or TRBD2 (7 bases each). The CDR3 sequence is 15 residues long. Germline V gene sequence: CDR1 SNHLY, CDR2 FYNNEI. V lost 8 bases, J lost 0 bases, and 16 bases lay in between. This CDR3 is CASGAQGGNQETQYF. The CDR3, as DNA: TGTGCCAGCGGAGCCCAGGGGGGGAACCAAGAGACCCAGTACTTC.

V and J are TRBV11-1 and TRBJ2-2, with 7 bases aligning to TRBD1. Germline loops: CDR1 SGHAT, CDR2 FQDESV (reference sequence). The CDR3 runs to 15 residues. V was clipped by 5 bases and J by 6 bases; unmatched bases: 9. CDR3 in DNA: TGTGCCAGCAGCCCGCCCGACAGGGTGCCCGGGGAGCTGTTTTTT. Amino acids: CASSPPDRVPGELFF. Drawing the rest from reference TRBV11-1 and TRBJ2-2, the complete variable domain is EAEVAQSPRYKITEKSQAVAFWCDPISGHATLYWYRQILGQGPELLVQFQDESVVDDSQLPKDRFSAERLKGVDSTLKIQPAELGDSAMYLCASSPPDRVPGELFFGEGSRLTVL.

The genes are TRBV6-1 and TRBJ2-5, with 7 bases identical to TRBD1. In germline, CDR1 is MNHNS, CDR2 SASEGT. Trimming took 6 bases from V and 5 from J; bases not matched to a gene: 6. The CDR3 has 13 residues. CDR3 coding DNA: TGTGCCAGCAGAGGAACAGGGGTGGAGACCCAGTACTTC. Its protein product is CASRGTGVETQYF.